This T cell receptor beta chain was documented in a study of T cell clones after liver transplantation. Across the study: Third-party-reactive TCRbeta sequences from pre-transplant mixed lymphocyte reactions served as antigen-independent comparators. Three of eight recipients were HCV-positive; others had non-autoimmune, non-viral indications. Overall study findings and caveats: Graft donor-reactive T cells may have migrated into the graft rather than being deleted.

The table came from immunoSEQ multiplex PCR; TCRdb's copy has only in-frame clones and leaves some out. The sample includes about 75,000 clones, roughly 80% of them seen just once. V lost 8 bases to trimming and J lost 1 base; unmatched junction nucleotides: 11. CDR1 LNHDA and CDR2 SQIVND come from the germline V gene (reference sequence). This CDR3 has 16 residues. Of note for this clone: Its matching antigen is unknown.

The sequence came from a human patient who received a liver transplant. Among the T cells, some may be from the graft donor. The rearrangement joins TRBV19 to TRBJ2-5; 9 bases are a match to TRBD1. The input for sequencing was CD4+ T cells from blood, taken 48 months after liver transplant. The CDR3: CASGTGTGTAQETQYF. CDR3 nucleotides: TGTGCCAGTGGGACCGGGACAGGGACGGCCCAAGAGACCCAGTACTTC.